The 5 T cell receptor beta chains reported below all come from one sample, sequenced in a study of radiation and T cells in renal cell carcinoma. Assay: immunoSEQ multiplex PCR; the TCRdb copy retains only in-frame clones and omits some. This repertoire shows 65,000 to 80,000 clones, approximately 86% found once; its top ten account for roughly 20%. Time point described: blood 2 weeks post-SBRT. Described treatment: 15 Gy SBRT to primary tumor, nephrectomy 4 weeks later. The source material was blood, sampled from a patient whose treatment included radiotherapy and nephrectomy. These receptors were taken from a woman in her fifties or sixties with renal cell carcinoma.

The V gene is TRBV7-2, the J gene TRBJ2-3; TRBD2 agrees at 9 bases. This CDR3 is 16 amino acids long. Germline V gene sequence: CDR1 SGHTA, CDR2 FQGNSA. V lost 6 bases to trimming and J lost 3 bases; unmatched junction nucleotides: 10. The chain's CDR3 is CASRRNSGSGTDTQYF. CDR3 nucleotide sequence: TGTGCCAGCAGACGAAATAGCGGGAGCGGTACAGATACGCAGTATTTT.

The CDR3 loop is CASSFRQGPPYEQYF. The CDR3 DNA is TGCGCCAGCAGTTTTCGACAGGGGCCACCCTACGAGCAGTACTTC. V and J are TRBV4-1 and TRBJ2-7; 8 bases align to TRBD1. The germline V gene has CDR1 MGHRA and CDR2 YSYEKL. V shed 6 bases, J shed 2 bases, and the junction held 9 bases outside the gene matches. The CDR3 runs to 15 residues.

The chain recombines TRBV7-9 with TRBJ1-1; D is perhaps TRBD1 (5 bases). This CDR3 is built from 13 residues. Germline V CDR1 and CDR2: SEHNR, FQNEAQ (reference sequence). V shed 4 bases and J shed 0 bases, with 6 bases lying between them. The CDR3 protein is CASSSQVNTEAFF. The CDR3 DNA reads as TGTGCCAGCAGCTCACAGGTGAACACTGAAGCTTTCTTT.

The rearrangement uses TRBV5-4 and TRBJ2-7; D not certain. This CDR3 region has 15 residues. Germline loops: CDR1 SGHNT, CDR2 YYREEE (reference sequence). V was pared by 5 bases and J by 2 bases, with 17 bases between. The CDR3 protein is CASRHLLGSPYEQYF. The DNA of the CDR3 is TGTGCCAGCAGACACCTCTTAGGCAGTCCCTACGAGCAGTACTTC.

This clone was recorded only once. The chain is built from TRBV14 and TRBJ1-6, with D possibly being TRBD1 (5 bases). This CDR3 region has 17 residues. Germline V gene sequence: CDR1 SGHDN, CDR2 FVKESK. V was pared by 1 base and J by 4 bases, with 14 bases between. The CDR3 sequence: CASSQVAGTDYNSPLHF. The CDR3 DNA follows: TGTGCCAGCAGCCAAGTGGCGGGGACGGATTATAATTCACCCCTCCACTTT.